The 5 T cell receptor beta chains below come from one sample, sequenced in a study of CD8 T cells in ankylosing spondylitis. The antigens these receptors bind are not known. Whole-study results and caveats: Blood from ankylosing spondylitis patients appeared to carry a characteristic eight-variant TCR beta motif.

One entry per CDR3 protein results from TCRdb running MiXCR on the 5' RACE reads. The sample contains some 400,000 distinct CDR3 sequences, 20% to 25% of which appear only once. The sequencing input was blood, either unsorted or a sorted T cell fraction (not recorded which). These receptor sequences come from a male donor with ankylosing spondylitis.

The chain joins TRBV2 to TRBJ1-5; possibly TRBD1 for D (5 bases). Trimming took off 3 bases at V and 3 bases at J, with 15 bases between the two ends. Germline assignment: CDR1 SNHLY and CDR2 FYNNEI. The CDR3 runs to 16 residues. The CDR3 loop reads CASSDQVGRFNQPQHF. As DNA, the CDR3 is TGTGCCAGCAGTGATCAGGTGGGACGGTTCAATCAGCCCCAGCATTTT.

The CDR3 is CASSLNGRGEAFF. In DNA form, the CDR3 reads TGTGCCAGCAGCTTAAACGGCAGGGGTGAAGCTTTCTTT. This chain joins TRBV7-3 and TRBJ1-1; a weak D match, TRBD1 (6 bases). Germline values: CDR1 SGHTA, CDR2 FQGTGA. CDR3 length equals 13 residues. The V gene lost 1 base and the J gene lost 7 bases, with 10 bases spanning the gap.

This clonotype was counted a few times. V usage is TRBV29-1 and J usage is TRBJ1-4; D is perhaps TRBD1 (5 bases). The CDR3 extends over 14 amino acids. The germline CDR1 and CDR2 sequences are SQVTM and ANQGSEA. V gave up 7 bases and J gave up 7 bases, with 19 bases separating them. CDR3 loop: CSAGPSWGSEKLFF. CDR3 coding DNA: TGCAGCGCTGGGCCTTCTTGGGGGTCTGAAAAACTGTTTTTT.

This clonotype showed up just a few times. V and J are TRBV20-1 and TRBJ2-2; D unresolved. The V gene lost 0 bases and the J gene lost 0 bases, with 11 bases spanning the gap. CDR3 length: 16 residues. Germline CDR1 DFQATT, CDR2 SNEGSKA (reference sequence). This CDR3 is CSARDRRFANTGELFF. In nucleotides, the CDR3 is TGCAGTGCTAGAGACAGACGTTTTGCGAACACCGGGGAGCTGTTTTTT.

The rearrangement links TRBV2 to TRBJ1-1; D not resolved. The CDR3 runs to 13 residues. Germline CDR1 is SNHLY and CDR2 is FYNNEI. The V end was cut by 0 bases, the J end by 5 bases, with 7 bases between. CDR3 in DNA: TGTGCCAGCAGTGAAGCCCGCCAGACTGAAGCTTTCTTT. Translated, it gives CASSEARQTEAFF.